Listed below are T cell receptor beta chains from one sample, sequenced in a study of blood T cell repertoires in COVID-19. Assay used: immunoSEQ multiplex PCR; TCRdb lists only in-frame clones, some missing. The sample consists of around 67,000 clones, 70% to 90% of them appearing once. The sample taken for sequencing was peripheral blood. These receptors all come from a woman of 80 years or more with active or convalescent COVID-19. CDR3s include the opening cysteine and the closing phenylalanine or tryptophan.

V	J	CDR3
TRBV7-9	TRBJ1-1	CASSYYRDRGTEAFF
TRBV6-5	TRBJ1-3	CASTIRGSGNTIYF
TRBV27	TRBJ2-1	CASSLALAGRPRNEQFF
TRBV6-5	TRBJ2-7	CASRDYQSSYEQYF
TRBV7-2	TRBJ1-4	CASSLSGRGDTYEKLFF
TRBV6-5	TRBJ1-1	CASSYSRINLNTEAFF
TRBV24-1	TRBJ2-3	CATSDTGGAADTQYF
TRBV7-3	TRBJ2-2	CASSYDRNTGELFF
TRBV4-1	TRBJ2-2	CASSRASGGNTGELFF
TRBV30	TRBJ1-2	CAWSSGTGGDYGYTF
TRBV5-1	TRBJ1-2	CASSLRGDRLGSDGYTF